What follows is one T cell receptor (beta chain) and its context. Per germline, CDR1 MDHEN and CDR2 SYDVKM. Trimming pared 2 bases from V and 0 bases from J, leaving 14 bases between. The CDR3 consists of 17 residues. Only in-frame clones appear in the TCRdb table, and some are missing; sequencing was by immunoSEQ multiplex PCR. The sample gives 260,000 or so clones, about 90% of which show up once; roughly 3% is in the top ten. These data come from a study of cytomegalovirus exposure and HLA in healthy donors. The chain is built from TRBV28 and TRBJ1-5, with D hard to call. Sequencing input: PBMCs. This TCR was sampled from a woman in her twenties or thirties in good health and CMV-seronegative. CDR3 loop: CASSLSSGRLSNQPQHF. The CDR3 nucleotides are TGTGCCAGCAGTTTAAGCAGTGGCAGACTTAGCAATCAGCCCCAGCATTTT. The full variable domain, with the rest looked up from reference TRBV28 and TRBJ1-5, is DVKVTQSSRYLVKRTGEKVFLECVQDMDHENMFWYRQDPGLGLRLIYFSYDVKMKEKGDIPEGYSVSREKKERFSLILESASTNQTSMYLCASSLSSGRLSNQPQHFGDGTRLSIL.